Below are 22 T cell receptor beta chains sequenced from a single sample in a study of cytomegalovirus exposure and HLA in healthy donors. The study ran its PCR with 60 Vbeta and 13 Jbeta primers. Repertoires were generated with immunoSEQ multiplex PCR, while TCRdb's copy carries only in-frame clones and drops some. This repertoire shows tens of thousands of clones, about four fifths found once; its top ten account for around 3%. Sequencing was done on a sample of PBMCs. The source of these receptors is a woman younger than 45 in good health and CMV-seronegative.

V and J are TRBV7-2 and TRBJ2-2; 9 bases are shared with TRBD1. CDR3 size: 15 residues. The germline CDR1 and CDR2 sequences are SGHTA and FQGNSA. With 5 bases clipped from V and 8 bases from J, the junction kept 9 bases outside the gene matches. CDR3 sequence reads: CASSTAGTGTGELFF. The CDR3 region has the DNA TGTGCCAGCAGCACGGCCGGGACAGGGACTGGGGAGCTGTTTTTT.

A single count supports this clone. The chain joins TRBV10-2 to TRBJ1-1; no clear D. This CDR3 comprises 11 residues. Between the trimmed V and J ends, which lost 5 bases and 6 bases, there was a span of 7 bases. CDR1 and CDR2 (germline): WSHSY, SAAADI. The CDR3 spells CASSTGAEAFF. CDR3 DNA sequence: TGCGCCAGCAGTACCGGGGCTGAAGCTTTCTTT.

The chain carries TRBV2 and TRBJ2-7, with D possibly TRBD1 on 5 matching bases. CDR3 length: 10 residues. Deletions cut 11 bases from V and 4 bases from J, with 9 bases between. The germline CDR1 and CDR2 sequences are SNHLY and FYNNEI. In DNA, the CDR3 is TGTGCCTCCAAGGGGTACGAGCAGTACTTC. It specifies CASKGYEQYF.

This clone was observed a few times. This chain links TRBV28 with TRBJ2-5; TRBD2 agrees at 8 bases. The CDR3 totals 16 residues. Germline lookup yields CDR1 MDHEN and CDR2 SYDVKM. V lost 6 bases and J lost 5; bases outside the gene matches: 14. The CDR3 loop is CASRPRGGGFGETQYF. The CDR3 nucleotides are TGTGCCAGCAGACCACGGGGGGGCGGATTTGGGGAGACCCAGTACTTC. The full variable domain, completed using reference TRBV28 and TRBJ2-5, is DVKVTQSSRYLVKRTGEKVFLECVQDMDHENMFWYRQDPGLGLRLIYFSYDVKMKEKGDIPEGYSVSREKKERFSLILESASTNQTSMYLCASRPRGGGFGETQYFGPGTRLLVL.

The rearrangement joins TRBV5-8 to TRBJ2-5; no clear D gene. This CDR3 has 14 residues. Between the trimmed V and J ends, which lost 0 bases and 5 bases, there was a span of 11 bases. The germline CDR1 and CDR2 sequences are SGHTS and YDEGEE. The CDR3 sequence: CASSLGFAQETQYF. CDR3 in DNA: TGTGCCAGCAGCTTGGGGTTTGCCCAGGAGACCCAGTACTTC.

The rearrangement joins TRBV6-5 to TRBJ1-2; D gene ambiguous. Between the trimmed V and J ends, which lost 3 bases and 3 bases, there was a span of 5 bases. From germline, CDR1 is MNHEY and CDR2 SVGAGI. There are 12 residues in the CDR3. CDR3 DNA: TGTGCCAGCAGTTATGGAGACTATGGCTACACCTTC. It specifies CASSYGDYGYTF.

The rearrangement joins TRBV7-6 to TRBJ2-3, with 7 nucleotides matching TRBD2. From germline, CDR1 is SGHVS and CDR2 FNYEAQ. This CDR3 spans 13 amino acids. With V trimmed by 1 base and J by 9 bases, 4 bases remained unmatched. For the CDR3, the DNA is TGTGCCAGCAGCTTAGAGGGACTAAGGACGCAGTATTTT. Translated, it gives CASSLEGLRTQYF.

This chain connects TRBV28 to TRBJ1-6; weak D call: TRBD1 (6 bases). Trimming left V 4 bases short and J 0 bases short, with 13 bases between. The germline V gene has CDR1 MDHEN and CDR2 SYDVKM. The CDR3 contains 17 residues. CDR3 amino acids: CASSSPGASSYNSPLHF. DNA for the CDR3: TGTGCCAGCAGTTCCCCAGGGGCGAGCTCCTATAATTCACCCCTCCACTTT.

As regards this clone: The junction departs from germline at one end; a sequencing error may be responsible. The V and J genes are TRBV7-7 and TRBJ2-7, with TRBD1 matching over 7 bases. CDR3 length equals 14 residues. The germline V gene encodes CDR1 SSHAT and CDR2 FNYEAQ (reference sequence). The CDR3 coding sequence is TGTGCTAGCAAGAGGGACAGCAGCTCCTACGAGCAGTACTTC. This encodes CASKRDSSSYEQYF.

The chain couples TRBV7-6 to TRBJ2-7, with a weak D call TRBD1 (6 bases). The ends were cut back, 5 bases at V and 4 bases at J, with 15 bases in the middle. The CDR3 extends over 14 amino acids. Per the germline V gene, CDR1 is SGHVS and CDR2 is FNYEAQ. CDR3 protein: CASSPTPDSYEQYF. CDR3 nucleotides: TGTGCCAGCAGCCCTACGCCGGACAGTTACGAGCAGTACTTC.

A word on this clone: A junction end diverges from the germline sequence, so it may reflect a read error. The rearrangement joins TRBV7-9 to TRBJ1-6, with 8 nucleotides matching TRBD1. The germline CDR1 and CDR2 sequences are SEHNR and FQNEAQ (reference sequence). The CDR3 has 15 residues. The CDR3 coding sequence is TGTTCCAGCAGCGTCCTGGGGGACAGGTCTTCACCCCTCCACTTT. Protein product: CSSSVLGDRSSPLHF.

The chain is built from TRBV29-1 and TRBJ2-7; TRBD1 is a possible D gene (5 bases). Trimming left V 4 bases short and J 2 bases short, with 12 bases between. The CDR3 runs 13 residues. From germline, CDR1 is SQVTM and CDR2 ANQGSEA. Here the CDR3 DNA reads TGCAGCGTTGCTCACAGGCTCGCCTACGAGCAGTACTTC. Translating gives CSVAHRLAYEQYF.

This chain joins TRBV28 and TRBJ1-3; 10 nucleotides line up with TRBD1. The length of the CDR3 is 16 residues. Germline V gene lookup returns CDR1 MDHEN and CDR2 SYDVKM. Trimming at V came to 5 bases and at J to 4 bases, leaving 8 bases not matched to a gene. Written as DNA, the CDR3 is TGTGCCAGCAGTCCACCGGGACAGGGGTCCGGAAACACCATATATTTT. Protein: CASSPPGQGSGNTIYF. Looking up the rest from reference TRBV28 and TRBJ1-3 gives the full variable domain: DVKVTQSSRYLVKRTGEKVFLECVQDMDHENMFWYRQDPGLGLRLIYFSYDVKMKEKGDIPEGYSVSREKKERFSLILESASTNQTSMYLCASSPPGQGSGNTIYFGEGSWLTVV.

The gene calls are TRBV27 and TRBJ1-2, with a possible D match to TRBD1 (5 bases). Trimming removed 2 bases at V and 1 base at J, with 11 bases between. The CDR3 has 15 residues. Germline values: CDR1 MNHEY, CDR2 SMNVEV (reference sequence). The DNA for the CDR3 is TGTGCCAGCAGTTTACAGGGAACCTATAACTATGGCTACACCTTC. Translation: CASSLQGTYNYGYTF.

The chain joins TRBV5-5 to TRBJ1-2; a possible D gene is TRBD1 (5 bases). Germline-derived CDR1 and CDR2 are SGHKS and YYEKEE (reference sequence). There are 16 residues in the CDR3. The V end was cut by 4 bases, the J end by 4 bases, with 20 bases between. CDR3 in amino acids: CASSLLGSLGPYGYTF. As DNA, the CDR3 is TGTGCCAGCAGCCTTCTCGGGAGTTTGGGACCCTATGGCTACACCTTC.

The chain recombines TRBV7-8 with TRBJ1-4; 9 nucleotides agree with TRBD1. Trimming took 4 bases from V and 1 from J; bases not matched to a gene: 7. Germline assignment: CDR1 SGHVS and CDR2 FQNEAQ. This CDR3 region has 17 residues. CDR3 loop: CASSWLGQGQTNEKLFF. CDR3 in DNA: TGTGCCAGCAGCTGGTTGGGACAGGGTCAAACTAATGAAAAACTGTTTTTT.

V and J are TRBV27 and TRBJ1-1; D is unclear. V was clipped by 3 bases and J by 7 bases, with 12 bases between them. CDR3 length: 13 residues. Germline assignment: CDR1 MNHEY and CDR2 SMNVEV (reference sequence). The CDR3 DNA is TGTGCCAGCAGTTTGGCAGGTAGATTTGAAGCTTTCTTT. Translating it yields CASSLAGRFEAFF.

The chain carries TRBV7-2 and TRBJ2-3; D call uncertain. This CDR3 is 12 amino acids long. Germline-derived CDR1 and CDR2 are SGHTA and FQGNSA. Deletions cut 3 bases from V and 3 bases from J, with 4 bases between. CDR3 region: CASSFETDTQYF. CDR3 coding DNA: TGTGCCAGCAGCTTTGAGACAGATACGCAGTATTTT.

J is TRBJ1-2 and V is TRBV28; D unresolved. This CDR3 has 13 residues. Germline CDR1 MDHEN, CDR2 SYDVKM. V was clipped by 6 bases and J by 3 bases, with 11 bases between them. The CDR3 region has the DNA TGTGCCAGCAGCCCGCAGGCCGACTATGGCTACACCTTC. It translates to CASSPQADYGYTF.

The chain has TRBV5-1 and TRBJ1-2; D gene unclear. This CDR3 comprises 9 residues. Germline-derived CDR1 and CDR2 are SGHRS and YFSETQ. V was shortened by 8 bases and J by 8 bases, with 7 bases between the two germline ends. CDR3 amino acids: CASRRGYTF. CDR3 nucleotide sequence: TGCGCCAGTAGGCGGGGCTACACCTTC.

The chain employs TRBV5-1 and TRBJ1-6; D gene uncertain. Germline-derived CDR1 and CDR2 are SGHRS and YFSETQ. The V end was cut by 4 bases, the J end by 0 bases, with 8 bases between. The CDR3 runs to 15 residues. The chain's CDR3 is CASSARSSYNSPLHF. CDR3 nucleotide sequence: TGCGCCAGCAGCGCTAGGAGCTCCTATAATTCACCCCTCCACTTT. The full variable domain, with the rest looked up from reference TRBV5-1 and TRBJ1-6, is KAGVTQTPRYLIKTRGQQVTLSCSPISGHRSVSWYQQTPGQGLQFLFEYFSETQRNKGNFPGRFSGRQFSNSRSEMNVSTLELGDSALYLCASSARSSYNSPLHFGNGTRLTVT.

The J gene is TRBJ1-2, the V gene TRBV5-4; D is unclear. This CDR3 has 15 amino acids. Between the trimmed V and J ends, which lost 0 bases and 0 bases, there was a span of 9 bases. Germline CDR1 is SGHNT and CDR2 is YYREEE (reference sequence). The chain's CDR3 is CASSLVGRSNYGYTF. CDR3 nucleotides: TGTGCCAGCAGCTTGGTGGGCAGATCTAACTATGGCTACACCTTC.